Reported below is one T cell receptor (beta chain). This record belongs to a study of shared clonotypes between healthy human individuals. Germline V gives CDR1 SNHLY, CDR2 FYNNEI. CDR3 length: 16 residues. V shed 6 bases and J 7 bases; nucleotides not matched to a gene: 11. Some clones are missing from TCRdb's copy, which holds only in-frame ones; the method was immunoSEQ multiplex PCR. The sample lists 1.5 million to 1.9 million clones; nearly 99% were seen once. What was sequenced was naive CD4+ T cells sorted from blood. The sample's subset: CD45RA+ positively selected. This receptor was identified in a young man in good health. The J gene is TRBJ2-1, the V gene TRBV2; 11 nucleotides agree with TRBD2. This chain's CDR3 is CASREILAGVGNEQFF. Written as DNA, the CDR3 is TGTGCCAGCAGAGAAATACTAGCGGGAGTCGGAAATGAGCAGTTCTTC.